Each of the 22 T cell receptor beta chains below was sequenced from the same sample in a study of blood T cell repertoires in COVID-19. TCRdb keeps only in-frame clones here, not all; method: immunoSEQ multiplex PCR. Of about 270,000 clones listed, 81% are singletons. The specimen was peripheral blood. The receptor source for this set is a woman between 55 and 75 years old with active or convalescent COVID-19.

The chain uses TRBV11-2 and TRBJ2-3; D might be TRBD2 (6 bases). Between the trimmed V and J ends, which lost 3 bases and 2 bases, there was a span of 15 bases. This CDR3 region has 16 residues. Germline CDR1 is SGHAT and CDR2 is FQNNGV. For the CDR3, the DNA is TGTGCCAGCAGCTTCAACCGGGACTTACTCACAGATACGCAGTATTTT. This codes for CASSFNRDLLTDTQYF.

This clone was recorded once. The chain couples TRBV9 to TRBJ2-3, with 13 bases lining up with TRBD2. Germline loops: CDR1 SGDLS, CDR2 YYNGEE. V trimming: 0 bases; J trimming: 5 bases; junction bases outside the gene matches: 9. The CDR3 consists of 18 residues. The CDR3 reads CASSVAPGTSGALDTQYF. The DNA of the CDR3 is TGTGCCAGCAGCGTAGCTCCTGGGACTAGCGGGGCCCTAGATACGCAGTATTTT.

The chain employs TRBV27 and TRBJ1-2; 11 positions agree with TRBD1. Trimming at V came to 11 bases and at J to 4 bases, leaving 6 bases not matched to a gene. This CDR3 is built from 13 residues. Germline V CDR1 and CDR2: MNHEY, SMNVEV (reference sequence). The CDR3 is CASWTGGGYGYTF. The CDR3 DNA follows: TGTGCCTCGTGGACAGGGGGCGGCTATGGCTACACCTTC.

V gene TRBV4-1 combines with J gene TRBJ1-2; 10 bases align to TRBD1. Per germline, CDR1 MGHRA and CDR2 YSYEKL. Losses at the gene ends were 6 bases for V and 6 bases for J; bases not matched to a gene: 1. This CDR3 is built from 12 residues. The CDR3 protein is CASRGTGDGYTF. The CDR3 DNA sequence: TGCGCCAGCAGGGGGACAGGGGATGGCTACACCTTC.

The chain carries TRBV6-2 or TRBV6-3 and TRBJ2-2; weak D call: TRBD1 (6 bases). CDR1 is MNHEY, CDR2 SVGEGT, per germline. The CDR3 has 16 amino acids. V was trimmed by 4 bases and J by 5 bases, leaving 17 bases between them. The chain's CDR3 is CASSWNYRVKTGELFF. CDR3 DNA sequence: TGTGCCAGCAGTTGGAATTACAGGGTGAAGACCGGGGAGCTGTTTTTT.

This chain connects TRBV10-2 to TRBJ2-1; 9 bases line up with TRBD2. Germline values: CDR1 WSHSY, CDR2 SAAADI. There are 15 residues in the CDR3. Trimming cost V 2 bases and J 1 base; bases outside gene matches: 0. The CDR3 DNA reads as TGCGCCAGCAGTGAGACTAGCGGGTCCTACAATGAGCAGTTCTTC. It translates to CASSETSGSYNEQFF.

This clone was seen ten or more times. V is TRBV7-9 and J is TRBJ2-5; maybe TRBD2 (6 bases). V shed 6 bases and J shed 0 bases, with 17 bases lying between them. Per germline, CDR1 SEHNR and CDR2 FQNEAQ (reference sequence). CDR3 length: 16 residues. In DNA form, the CDR3 reads TGTGCCAGCAGTTTCCGGACTGGGGGGTACCAAGAGACCCAGTACTTC. The encoded protein is CASSFRTGGYQETQYF.

The chain couples TRBV25-1 to TRBJ2-3; TRBD1 matches at 9 bases. Trimming removed 8 bases from V and 1 base from J; junction bases left unmatched: 4. The CDR3 loop spans 14 amino acids. CDR1 and CDR2 (germline): MGHDK, SYGVNS. Here the CDR3 DNA reads TGTGCCAGCGCGCGGACAGGGGGCACAGATACGCAGTATTTT. Its protein product is CASARTGGTDTQYF. The full variable domain, completed using reference TRBV25-1 and TRBJ2-3, is EADIYQTPRYLVIGTGKKITLECSQTMGHDKMYWYQQDPGMELHLIHYSYGVNSTEKGDLSSESTVSRIRTEHFPLTLESARPSHTSQYLCASARTGGTDTQYFGPGTRLTVL.

This chain links TRBV19 with TRBJ1-6, with 8 bases aligning to TRBD1. This CDR3 has 17 amino acids. V lost 3 bases to trimming and J lost 8 bases; unmatched junction nucleotides: 12. The V gene's germline CDR1 is LNHDA and CDR2 SQIVND (reference sequence). The CDR3 spells CASSIWAVAGGHSPLHF. CDR3 DNA: TGTGCCAGTAGTATTTGGGCAGTGGCAGGGGGCCATTCACCCCTCCACTTT.

This clone was found a few times. The chain employs TRBV19 and TRBJ2-3; possibly TRBD1 for D (5 bases). The CDR3 consists of 17 residues. Trimming removed 7 bases from V and 2 bases from J, with 22 bases in between. In germline, CDR1 is LNHDA, CDR2 SQIVND (reference sequence). CDR3 coding DNA: TGTGCCAGTATAGCCCGGGCAGGGCTCTTCAACACAGATACGCAGTATTTT. Residues: CASIARAGLFNTDTQYF.

In this sample, this clone turned up once. The J gene is TRBJ1-1, the V gene TRBV3-1 (or the pseudogene TRBV3-2); D call uncertain. The CDR3 loop spans 14 amino acids. CDR1 and CDR2 (germline): LGHDT, YNNKEL (reference sequence). V lost 1 base and J 6 bases, leaving 12 bases between the germline ends. This chain's CDR3 is CASSQVEGSAEAFF. Written as DNA, the CDR3 is TGTGCCAGCAGCCAAGTAGAGGGAAGCGCTGAAGCTTTCTTT.

The rearrangement joins TRBV27 to TRBJ1-6; TRBD1 matches at 7 bases. There are 14 residues in the CDR3. The V gene's germline CDR1 is MNHEY and CDR2 SMNVEV (reference sequence). With V trimmed by 5 bases and J by 7 bases, 5 bases remained unmatched. The CDR3: CASSDHRGNSPLHF. The CDR3 DNA reads as TGTGCCAGCAGTGACCACAGGGGAAATTCACCCCTCCACTTT.

This chain links TRBV27 with TRBJ1-5, with D perhaps TRBD1 (5 bases). Germline V lookup: CDR1 MNHEY, CDR2 SMNVEV (reference sequence). The V end was cut by 3 bases, the J end by 9 bases, with 15 bases between. The CDR3 runs to 14 residues. The CDR3 nucleotides are TGTGCCAGCAGTTTGACAGTATCGGATGGGCCCCAGCATTTT. Amino acid sequence: CASSLTVSDGPQHF.

V and J are TRBV5-6 and TRBJ1-1, with a tentative D call TRBD1 (5 bases). Between the trimmed V and J ends, which lost 2 bases and 7 bases, there was a span of 15 bases. CDR3 length equals 14 residues. Per the germline V gene, CDR1 is SGHDT and CDR2 is YYEEEE. CDR3 bases: TGTGCCAGCAGCTTCCTCATACAAGGGGTTGAAGCTTTCTTT. Amino acids: CASSFLIQGVEAFF.

The J gene is TRBJ1-2, the V gene TRBV14; D is possibly TRBD1 (6 bases). Germline V gene sequence: CDR1 SGHDN, CDR2 FVKESK. This CDR3 comprises 16 residues. V dropped 3 bases and J dropped 7 bases, with 21 bases sitting between them. The CDR3 bases are TGTGCCAGCAGCCAGTACCTAGCCGGACAGCCCCTTGGCTACACCTTC. Translation gives CASSQYLAGQPLGYTF.

The gene calls are TRBV5-1 and TRBJ1-2; 7 bases line up with TRBD1. This CDR3 spans 14 amino acids. Trimming took 4 bases from V and 5 from J; bases not matched to a gene: 8. The germline CDR1 and CDR2 sequences are SGHRS and YFSETQ. DNA for the CDR3: TGCGCCAGCAGCCCGGGACAGCCAATGTATGGCTACACCTTC. Its translation: CASSPGQPMYGYTF.

V usage is TRBV9 and J usage is TRBJ1-4; TRBD1 might be the D (6 bases). Between the trimmed V and J ends, which lost 7 bases and 4 bases, there was a span of 11 bases. CDR3 length: 13 amino acids. From germline, CDR1 is SGDLS and CDR2 YYNGEE. This CDR3 is CASQGGSNEKLFF. The CDR3 bases are TGTGCCAGCCAAGGGGGAAGTAATGAAAAACTGTTTTTT.

As DNA, the CDR3 is TGTGCCAGCAGCGTAGAAACAGGGGGCAGTACTGGAAACACCATATATTTT. It yields the protein CASSVETGGSTGNTIYF. This chain links TRBV9 with TRBJ1-3, with 9 bases lining up with TRBD1. Losses at the gene ends were 0 bases for V and 2 bases for J; bases not matched to a gene: 6. The CDR3 extends over 17 amino acids. Per the germline V gene, CDR1 is SGDLS and CDR2 is YYNGEE.

V usage is TRBV14 and J usage is TRBJ2-3; 8 nucleotides align to TRBD1. The CDR3 sequence is 14 residues long. The V gene's germline CDR1 is SGHDN and CDR2 FVKESK. Germline trimming cut 4 bases from V and 3 bases from J; bases unmatched to any gene: 3. The CDR3 DNA is TGTGCCAGCAGCCCCGGACAGGGAACAGATACGCAGTATTTT. Protein product: CASSPGQGTDTQYF.

This clone appeared a few times. The chain uses TRBV7-2 and TRBJ1-2, with D uncertain. Trimming removed 0 bases from V and 1 base from J, with 3 bases in between. CDR3 size: 13 residues. Germline V gene data show CDR1 as SGHTA and CDR2 as FQGNSA. Here the CDR3 DNA reads TGTGCCAGCAGCTTAGCCGGTAACTATGGCTACACCTTC. Amino acids: CASSLAGNYGYTF.

The chain combines TRBV10-2 with TRBJ1-3; the D gene is possibly TRBD1 (5 bases). This CDR3 contains 18 residues. The V end was cut by 1 base, the J end by 1 base, with 17 bases between. Germline V gene lookup returns CDR1 WSHSY and CDR2 SAAADI. In DNA, the CDR3 is TGCGCCAGCAGTGAGTGGAGTGGGACTGGACTTTCTGGAAACACCATATATTTT. It translates to CASSEWSGTGLSGNTIYF.

This chain connects TRBV9 to TRBJ2-3; 13 positions match TRBD2. CDR3 size: 16 residues. With 0 bases clipped from V and 3 bases from J, the junction kept 1 base outside the gene matches. Germline V gene sequence: CDR1 SGDLS, CDR2 YYNGEE. CDR3 nucleotides: TGTGCCAGCAGCGTAGGACTAGCGGGGGGAACAGATACGCAGTATTTT. This codes for CASSVGLAGGTDTQYF.